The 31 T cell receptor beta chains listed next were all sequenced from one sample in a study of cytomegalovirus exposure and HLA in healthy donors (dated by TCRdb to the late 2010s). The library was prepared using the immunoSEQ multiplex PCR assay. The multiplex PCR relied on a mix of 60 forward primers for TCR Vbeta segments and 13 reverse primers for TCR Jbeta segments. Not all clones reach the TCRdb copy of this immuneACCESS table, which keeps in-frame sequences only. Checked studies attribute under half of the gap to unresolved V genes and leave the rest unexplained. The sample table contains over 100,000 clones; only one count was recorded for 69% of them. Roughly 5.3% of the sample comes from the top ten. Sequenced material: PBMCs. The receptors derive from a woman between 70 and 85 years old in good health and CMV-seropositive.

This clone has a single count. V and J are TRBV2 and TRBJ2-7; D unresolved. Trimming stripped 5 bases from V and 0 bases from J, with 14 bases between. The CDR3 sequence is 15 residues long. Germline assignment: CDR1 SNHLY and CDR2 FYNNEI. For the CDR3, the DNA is TGTGCCAGCAGTTCCGAGGAATACAACTCCTACGAGCAGTACTTC. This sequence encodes CASSSEEYNSYEQYF. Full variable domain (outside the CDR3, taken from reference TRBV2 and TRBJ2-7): EPEVTQTPSHQVTQMGQEVILRCVPISNHLYFYWYRQILGQKVEFLVSFYNNEISEKSEIFDDQFSVERPDGSNFTLKIRSTKLEDSAMYFCASSSEEYNSYEQYFGPGTRLTVT.

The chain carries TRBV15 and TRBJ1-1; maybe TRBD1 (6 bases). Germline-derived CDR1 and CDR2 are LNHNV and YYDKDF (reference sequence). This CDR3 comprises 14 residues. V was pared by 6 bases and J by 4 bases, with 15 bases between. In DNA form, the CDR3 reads TGTGCCACCAGAACAGGGAGAATGGGCACTGAAGCTTTCTTT. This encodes CATRTGRMGTEAFF.

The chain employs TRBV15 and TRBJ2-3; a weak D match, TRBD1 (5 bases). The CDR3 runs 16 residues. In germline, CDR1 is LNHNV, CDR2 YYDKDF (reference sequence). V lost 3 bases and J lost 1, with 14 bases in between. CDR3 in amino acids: CATSSSQGLGTDTQYF. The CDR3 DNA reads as TGTGCCACCAGCAGCAGTCAGGGCTTGGGCACAGATACGCAGTATTTT.

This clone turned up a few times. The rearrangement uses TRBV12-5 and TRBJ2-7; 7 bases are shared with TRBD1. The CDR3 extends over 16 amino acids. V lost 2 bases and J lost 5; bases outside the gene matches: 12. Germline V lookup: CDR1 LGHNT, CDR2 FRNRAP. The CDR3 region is CASGLSPPGTVNEQYF. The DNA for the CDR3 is TGTGCTAGTGGTTTGTCCCCGCCCGGGACAGTCAACGAGCAGTACTTC. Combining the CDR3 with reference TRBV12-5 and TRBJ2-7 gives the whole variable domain DARVTQTPRHKVTEMGQEVTMRCQPILGHNTVFWYRQTMMQGLELLAYFRNRAPLDDSGMPKDRFSAEMPDATLATLKIQPSEPRDSAVYFCASGLSPPGTVNEQYFGPGTRLTVT.

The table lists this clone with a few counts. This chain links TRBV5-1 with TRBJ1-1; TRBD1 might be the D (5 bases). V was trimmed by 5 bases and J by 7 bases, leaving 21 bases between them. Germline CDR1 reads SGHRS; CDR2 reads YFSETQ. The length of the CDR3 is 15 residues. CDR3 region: CASRQRSDTILEAFF. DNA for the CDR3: TGCGCCAGCAGACAGAGGTCGGACACTATACTTGAAGCTTTCTTT.

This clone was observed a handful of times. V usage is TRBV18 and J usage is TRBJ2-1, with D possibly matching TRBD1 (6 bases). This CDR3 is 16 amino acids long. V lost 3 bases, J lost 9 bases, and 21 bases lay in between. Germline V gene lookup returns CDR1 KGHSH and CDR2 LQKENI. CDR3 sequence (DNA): TGTGCCAGCTCACCTGTGACAGGTCTTTCCTCGAGTGAGCAGTTCTTC. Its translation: CASSPVTGLSSSEQFF. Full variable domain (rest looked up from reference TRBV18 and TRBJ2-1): NAGVMQNPRHLVRRRGQEARLRCSPMKGHSHVYWYRQLPEEGLKFMVYLQKENIIDESGMPKERFSAEFPKEGPSILRIQQVVRGDSAAYFCASSPVTGLSSSEQFFGPGTRLTVL.

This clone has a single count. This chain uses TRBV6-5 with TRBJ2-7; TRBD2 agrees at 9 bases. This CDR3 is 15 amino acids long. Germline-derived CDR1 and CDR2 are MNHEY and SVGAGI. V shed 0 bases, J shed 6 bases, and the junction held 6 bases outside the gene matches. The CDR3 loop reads CASSYSPSGVSEQYF. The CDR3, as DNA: TGTGCCAGCAGTTACTCTCCTAGCGGGGTCTCCGAGCAGTACTTC.

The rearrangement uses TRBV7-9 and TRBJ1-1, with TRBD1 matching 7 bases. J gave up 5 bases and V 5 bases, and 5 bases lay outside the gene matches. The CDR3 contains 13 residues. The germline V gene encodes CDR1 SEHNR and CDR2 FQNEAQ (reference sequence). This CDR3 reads CASSRQGRTEAFF. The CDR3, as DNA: TGTGCCAGCAGCCGACAGGGTAGGACTGAAGCTTTCTTT.

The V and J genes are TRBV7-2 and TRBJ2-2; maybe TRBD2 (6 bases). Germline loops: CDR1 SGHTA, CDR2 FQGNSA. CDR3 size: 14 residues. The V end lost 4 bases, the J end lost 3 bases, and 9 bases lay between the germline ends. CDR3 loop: CASSSWGDTGELFF. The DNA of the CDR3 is TGTGCCAGCAGCTCTTGGGGGGACACCGGGGAGCTGTTTTTT. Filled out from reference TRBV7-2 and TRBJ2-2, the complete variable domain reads GAGVSQSPSNKVTEKGKDVELRCDPISGHTALYWYRQSLGQGLEFLIYFQGNSAPDKSGLPSDRFSAERTGGSVSTLTIQRTQQEDSAVYLCASSSWGDTGELFFGEGSRLTVL.

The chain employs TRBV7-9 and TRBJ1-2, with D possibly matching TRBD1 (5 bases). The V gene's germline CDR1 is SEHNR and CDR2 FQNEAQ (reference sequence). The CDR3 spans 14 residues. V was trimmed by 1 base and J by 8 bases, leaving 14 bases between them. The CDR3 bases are TGTGCCAGCAGCTTAGAGGGGCAGGGCGGAGGCTACACCTTC. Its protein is CASSLEGQGGGYTF.

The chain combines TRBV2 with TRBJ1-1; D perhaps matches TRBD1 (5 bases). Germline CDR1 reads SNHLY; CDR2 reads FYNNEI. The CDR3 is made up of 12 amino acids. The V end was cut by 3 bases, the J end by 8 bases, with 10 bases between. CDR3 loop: CASSDQGLEAFF. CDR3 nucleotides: TGTGCCAGCAGTGATCAGGGACTCGAAGCTTTCTTT.

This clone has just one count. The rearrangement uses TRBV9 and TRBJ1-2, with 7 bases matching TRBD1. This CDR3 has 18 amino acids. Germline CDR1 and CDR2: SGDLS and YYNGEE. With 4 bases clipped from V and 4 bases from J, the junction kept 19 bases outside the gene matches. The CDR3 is CASSPHPGQVLDPYGYTF. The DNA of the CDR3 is TGTGCCAGCAGCCCCCACCCCGGACAGGTCTTAGATCCCTATGGCTACACCTTC.

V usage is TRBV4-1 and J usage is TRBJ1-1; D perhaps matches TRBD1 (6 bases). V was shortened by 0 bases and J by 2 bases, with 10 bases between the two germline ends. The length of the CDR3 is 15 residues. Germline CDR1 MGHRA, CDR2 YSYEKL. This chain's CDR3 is CASSQETGLNTEAFF. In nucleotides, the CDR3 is TGCGCCAGCAGCCAAGAAACAGGGTTAAACACTGAAGCTTTCTTT.

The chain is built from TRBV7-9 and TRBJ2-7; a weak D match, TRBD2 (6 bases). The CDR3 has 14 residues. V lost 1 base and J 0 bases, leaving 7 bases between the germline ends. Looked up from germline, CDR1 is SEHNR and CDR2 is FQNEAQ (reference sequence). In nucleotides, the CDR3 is TGTGCCAGCAGCTTAGGACTAGTCTCCTACGAGCAGTACTTC. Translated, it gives CASSLGLVSYEQYF.

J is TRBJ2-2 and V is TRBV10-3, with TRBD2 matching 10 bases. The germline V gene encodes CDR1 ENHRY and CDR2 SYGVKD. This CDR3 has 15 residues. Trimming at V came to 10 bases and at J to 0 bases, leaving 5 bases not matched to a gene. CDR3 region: CATTSGRANTGELFF. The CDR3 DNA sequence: TGTGCCACAACCAGCGGGAGGGCGAACACCGGGGAGCTGTTTTTT.

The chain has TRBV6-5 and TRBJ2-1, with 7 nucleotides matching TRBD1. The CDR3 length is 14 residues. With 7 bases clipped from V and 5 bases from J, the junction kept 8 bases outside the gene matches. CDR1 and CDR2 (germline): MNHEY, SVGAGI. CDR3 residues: CASNSRTGHNEQFF. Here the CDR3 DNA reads TGTGCCAGCAATTCCCGGACAGGACACAATGAGCAGTTCTTC.

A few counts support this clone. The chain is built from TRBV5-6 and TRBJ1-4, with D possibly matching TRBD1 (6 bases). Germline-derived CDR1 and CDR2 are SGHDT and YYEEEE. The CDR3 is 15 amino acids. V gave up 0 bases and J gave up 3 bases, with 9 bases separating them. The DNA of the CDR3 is TGTGCCAGCAGCTTGGGTGACAGGTCTAATGAAAAACTGTTTTTT. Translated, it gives CASSLGDRSNEKLFF.

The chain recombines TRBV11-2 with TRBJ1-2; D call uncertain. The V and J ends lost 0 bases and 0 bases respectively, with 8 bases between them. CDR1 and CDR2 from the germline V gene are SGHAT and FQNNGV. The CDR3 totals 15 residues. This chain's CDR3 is CASSLELGANYGYTF. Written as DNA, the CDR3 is TGTGCCAGCAGCTTAGAGCTGGGAGCTAACTATGGCTACACCTTC.

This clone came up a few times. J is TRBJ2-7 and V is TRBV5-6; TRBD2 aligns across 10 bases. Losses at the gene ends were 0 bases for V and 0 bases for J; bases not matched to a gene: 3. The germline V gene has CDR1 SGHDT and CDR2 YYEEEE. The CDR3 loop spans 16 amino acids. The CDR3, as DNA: TGTGCCAGCAGCTTGGTGCTAGCGGGGGCCTCCTACGAGCAGTACTTC. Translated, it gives CASSLVLAGASYEQYF. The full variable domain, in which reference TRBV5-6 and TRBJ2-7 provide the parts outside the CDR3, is DAGVTQSPTHLIKTRGQQVTLRCSPKSGHDTVSWYQQALGQGPQFIFQYYEEEERQRGNFPDRFSGHQFPNYSSELNVNALLLGDSALYLCASSLVLAGASYEQYFGPGTRLTVT.

For the CDR3, the DNA is TGTGCCAGCAGCTTCGGACAGGGCTACAATGAGCAGTTCTTC. Its protein is CASSFGQGYNEQFF. This rearrangement joins TRBV7-2 to TRBJ2-1, with TRBD1 identical over 8 bases. CDR3 size: 14 residues. V lost 3 bases, J lost 3 bases, and 1 base stayed unmatched. Germline V CDR1 and CDR2: SGHTA, FQGNSA.

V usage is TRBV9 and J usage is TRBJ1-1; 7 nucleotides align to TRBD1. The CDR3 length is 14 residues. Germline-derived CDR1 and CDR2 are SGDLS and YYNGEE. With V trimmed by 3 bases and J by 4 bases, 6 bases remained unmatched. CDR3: CASSATGLSTEAFF. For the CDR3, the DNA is TGTGCCAGCAGCGCGACAGGGTTGAGCACTGAAGCTTTCTTT.

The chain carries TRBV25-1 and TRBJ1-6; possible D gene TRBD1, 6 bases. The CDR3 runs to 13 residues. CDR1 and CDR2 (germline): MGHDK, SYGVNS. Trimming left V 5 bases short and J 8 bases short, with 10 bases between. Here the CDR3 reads CASSSRTDSPLHF. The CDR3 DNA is TGTGCCAGCAGTTCTCGGACAGATTCACCCCTCCACTTT.

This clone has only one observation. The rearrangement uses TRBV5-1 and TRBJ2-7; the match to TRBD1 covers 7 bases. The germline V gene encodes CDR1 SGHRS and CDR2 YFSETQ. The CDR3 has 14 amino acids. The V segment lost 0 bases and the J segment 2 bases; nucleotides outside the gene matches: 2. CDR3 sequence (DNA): TGCGCCAGCAGCTTGGTTGGACAGGCCTACGAGCAGTACTTC. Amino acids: CASSLVGQAYEQYF.

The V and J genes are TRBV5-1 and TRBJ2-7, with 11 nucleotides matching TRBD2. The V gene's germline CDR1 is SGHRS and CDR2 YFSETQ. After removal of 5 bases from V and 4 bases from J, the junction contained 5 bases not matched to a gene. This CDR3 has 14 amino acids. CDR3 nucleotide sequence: TGCGCCAGCAGTTCCACTAGCGGGGGTTACGAGCAGTACTTC. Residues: CASSSTSGGYEQYF. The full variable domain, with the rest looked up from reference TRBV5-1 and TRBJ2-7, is KAGVTQTPRYLIKTRGQQVTLSCSPISGHRSVSWYQQTPGQGLQFLFEYFSETQRNKGNFPGRFSGRQFSNSRSEMNVSTLELGDSALYLCASSSTSGGYEQYFGPGTRLTVT.

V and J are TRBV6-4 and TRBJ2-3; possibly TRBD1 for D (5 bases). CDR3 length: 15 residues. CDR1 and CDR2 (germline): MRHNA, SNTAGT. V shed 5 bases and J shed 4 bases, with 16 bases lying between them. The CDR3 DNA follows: TGTGCCAGCAGTCCCACAGGAAAAGGCCCAGATACGCAGTATTTT. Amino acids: CASSPTGKGPDTQYF.

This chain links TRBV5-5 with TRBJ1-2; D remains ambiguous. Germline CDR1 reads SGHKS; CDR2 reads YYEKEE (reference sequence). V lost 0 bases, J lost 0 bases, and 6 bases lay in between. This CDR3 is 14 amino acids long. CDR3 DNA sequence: TGTGCCAGCAGCTTGGACGTAGCTAACTATGGCTACACCTTC. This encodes CASSLDVANYGYTF.

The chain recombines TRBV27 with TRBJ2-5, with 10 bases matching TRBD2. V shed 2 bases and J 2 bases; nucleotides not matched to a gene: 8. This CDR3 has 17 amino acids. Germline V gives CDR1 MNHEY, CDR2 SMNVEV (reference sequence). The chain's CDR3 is CASSLGPLAGAQETQYF. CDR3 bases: TGTGCCAGCAGTTTAGGCCCCCTAGCGGGGGCGCAAGAGACCCAGTACTTC.

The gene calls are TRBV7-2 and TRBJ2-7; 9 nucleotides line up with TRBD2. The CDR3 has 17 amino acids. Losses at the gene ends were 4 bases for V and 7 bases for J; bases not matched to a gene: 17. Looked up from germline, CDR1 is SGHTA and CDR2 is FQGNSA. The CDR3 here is CASSSLVGTAGGVEQYF. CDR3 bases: TGTGCCAGCAGCTCTTTGGTGGGAACGGCGGGGGGGGTAGAGCAGTACTTC.

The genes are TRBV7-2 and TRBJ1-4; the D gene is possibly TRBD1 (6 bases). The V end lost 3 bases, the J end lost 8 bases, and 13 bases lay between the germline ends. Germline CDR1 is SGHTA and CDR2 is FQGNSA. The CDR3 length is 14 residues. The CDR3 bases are TGTGCCAGCAGCTTTACCAGGGGAAGCGAAAAACTGTTTTTT. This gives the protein CASSFTRGSEKLFF. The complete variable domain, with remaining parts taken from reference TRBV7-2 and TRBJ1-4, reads GAGVSQSPSNKVTEKGKDVELRCDPISGHTALYWYRQSLGQGLEFLIYFQGNSAPDKSGLPSDRFSAERTGGSVSTLTIQRTQQEDSAVYLCASSFTRGSEKLFFGSGTQLSVL.

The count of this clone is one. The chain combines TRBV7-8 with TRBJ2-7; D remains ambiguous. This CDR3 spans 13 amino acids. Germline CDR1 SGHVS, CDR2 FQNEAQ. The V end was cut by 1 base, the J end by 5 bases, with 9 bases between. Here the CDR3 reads CASSLGAVHEQYF. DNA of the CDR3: TGTGCCAGCAGCTTAGGGGCAGTCCACGAGCAGTACTTC.

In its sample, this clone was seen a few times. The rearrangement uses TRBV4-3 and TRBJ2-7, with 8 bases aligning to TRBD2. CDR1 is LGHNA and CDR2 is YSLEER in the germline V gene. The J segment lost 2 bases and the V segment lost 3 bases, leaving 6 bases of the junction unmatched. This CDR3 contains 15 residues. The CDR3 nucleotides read TGCGCCAGCAGCCATAAAGCGGGGGAGACCTACGAGCAGTACTTC. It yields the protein CASSHKAGETYEQYF.